This T cell receptor (beta chain) was sequenced during a study of shared clonotypes between healthy human individuals. CD45RO-negative cells were positively selected for CCR7, leaving out terminally differentiated effector memory CD45RA+ cells. The study enrolled healthy HIV-negative adults without recent acute infections or vaccinations as donors. Produced via immunoSEQ multiplex PCR; TCRdb's table is partial and in-frame only. The sample has around 1.9 million clones; about 93% are singletons. Germline lookup yields CDR1 SQVTM and CDR2 ANQGSEA. This CDR3 comprises 15 residues. V lost 4 bases and J lost 0, with 13 bases in between.

This TCR came from a man between 18 and 35 years old in good health. Some clones in this sample may be carry-over from other donors' samples. Sequenced input: naive CD8+ T cells from PBMCs. The V call is TRBV29-1, the J call TRBJ2-4, with D uncertain. The CDR3 region has the DNA TGCAGCGTTGCTGGCGACGAGCTAGCCAAAAACATTCAGTACTTC. Protein sequence: CSVAGDELAKNIQYF.